This T cell receptor (beta chain) was captured in a study of blood T cell repertoires in COVID-19. Clones were read by immunoSEQ multiplex PCR, and TCRdb kept only the in-frame ones, dropping some. Found here are about 150,000 clones, about 86% of them singletons; the top ten hold roughly 3.3%. Trimming left V 6 bases short and J 6 bases short, with 8 bases between. This CDR3 region has 12 residues. CDR1 is SGHTA and CDR2 is FQGTGA in the germline V gene. Specimen: peripheral blood. The receptor's source is an older man with acute or convalescent COVID-19. V usage is TRBV7-3 and J usage is TRBJ2-2; unclear D gene. The CDR3 region has the DNA TGTGCCAGCAGAAGAGATGCCGGGGAGCTGTTTTTT. Protein: CASRRDAGELFF.